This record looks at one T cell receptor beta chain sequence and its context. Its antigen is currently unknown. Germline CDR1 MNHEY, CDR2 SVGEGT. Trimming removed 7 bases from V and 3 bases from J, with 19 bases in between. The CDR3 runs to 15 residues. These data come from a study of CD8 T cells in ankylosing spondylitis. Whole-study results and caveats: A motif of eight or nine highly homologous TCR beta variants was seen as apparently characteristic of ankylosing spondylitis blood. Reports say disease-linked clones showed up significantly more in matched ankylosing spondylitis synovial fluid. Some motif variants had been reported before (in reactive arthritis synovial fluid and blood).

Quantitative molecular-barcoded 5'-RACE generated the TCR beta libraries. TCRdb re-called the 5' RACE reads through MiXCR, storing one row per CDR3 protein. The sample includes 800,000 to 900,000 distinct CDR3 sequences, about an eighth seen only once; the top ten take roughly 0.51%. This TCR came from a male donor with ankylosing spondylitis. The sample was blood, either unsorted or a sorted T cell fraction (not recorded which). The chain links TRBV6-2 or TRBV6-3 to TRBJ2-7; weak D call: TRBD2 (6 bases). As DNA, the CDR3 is TGTGCCAGCACCCCCCTGGGGGTGGACTACTACGAGCAGTACTTC. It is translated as CASTPLGVDYYEQYF.